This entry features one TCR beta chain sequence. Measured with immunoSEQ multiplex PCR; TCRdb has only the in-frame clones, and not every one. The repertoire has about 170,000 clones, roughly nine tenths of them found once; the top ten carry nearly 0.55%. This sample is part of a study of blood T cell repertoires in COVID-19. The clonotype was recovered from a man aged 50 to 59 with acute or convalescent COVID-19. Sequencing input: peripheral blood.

The DNA for the CDR3 is TGTGCCAGCAGATCCGGGACAGGGCCGGAAAAACTGTTTTTT. Its translation: CASRSGTGPEKLFF. This chain connects TRBV6-5 to TRBJ1-4; 9 bases line up with TRBD1. This CDR3 comprises 14 residues. Per germline, CDR1 MNHEY and CDR2 SVGAGI. The ends lost 6 bases at V and 8 bases at J; junction bases unmatched: 7.